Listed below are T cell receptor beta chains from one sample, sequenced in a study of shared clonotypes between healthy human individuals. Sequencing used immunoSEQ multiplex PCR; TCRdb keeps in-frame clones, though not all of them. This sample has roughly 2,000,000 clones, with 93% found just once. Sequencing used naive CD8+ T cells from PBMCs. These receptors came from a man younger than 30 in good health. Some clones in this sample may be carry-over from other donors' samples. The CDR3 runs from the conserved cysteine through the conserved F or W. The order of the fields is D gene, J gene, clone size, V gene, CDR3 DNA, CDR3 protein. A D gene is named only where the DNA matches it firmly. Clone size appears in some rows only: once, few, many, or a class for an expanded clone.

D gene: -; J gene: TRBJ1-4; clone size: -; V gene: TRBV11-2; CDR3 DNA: TGTGCCAGCAGCTCCAGGACAGCCAGTAATGAAAAACTGTTTTTT; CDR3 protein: CASSSRTASNEKLFF
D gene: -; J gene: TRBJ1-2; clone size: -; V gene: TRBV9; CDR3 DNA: TGTGCCAGCAGCGTAAGCGGGGGCGCGGTCCTCAGGCGTGGCTACACCTTC; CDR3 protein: CASSVSGGAVLRRGYTF
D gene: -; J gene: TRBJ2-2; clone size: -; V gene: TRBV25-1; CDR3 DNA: TGTGCCAGCAGTGAATATGCGGTCACCGGGGAGCTGTTTTTT; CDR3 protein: CASSEYAVTGELFF
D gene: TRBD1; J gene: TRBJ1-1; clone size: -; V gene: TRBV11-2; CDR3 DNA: TGTGCCAGCAGATCCCGGGAGTCGAGAGGGGGCCTGAACACTGAAGCTTTCTTT; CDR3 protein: CASRSRESRGGLNTEAFF
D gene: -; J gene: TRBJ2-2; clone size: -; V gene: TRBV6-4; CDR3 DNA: TGTGCCAGCAGCCCGACTCTGGCCGGGGAGCTGTTTTTT; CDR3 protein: CASSPTLAGELFF
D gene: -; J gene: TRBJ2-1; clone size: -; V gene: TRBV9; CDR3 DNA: TGTGCCAGCAGCGTAACAGGCTCAAGGAGGAATGAGCAGTTCTTC; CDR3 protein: CASSVTGSRRNEQFF
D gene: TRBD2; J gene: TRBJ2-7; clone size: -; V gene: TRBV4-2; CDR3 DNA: TGTGCCAGCAGCCCAGGAGCGGGAGTGGGGTTCGGGGAGCAGTACTTC; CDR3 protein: CASSPGAGVGFGEQYF
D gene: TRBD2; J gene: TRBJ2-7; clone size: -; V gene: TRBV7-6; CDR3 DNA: TGTGCCAGCAGCCCGGGGGGGTCCTCCTACGAGCAGTACTTC; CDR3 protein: CASSPGGSSYEQYF
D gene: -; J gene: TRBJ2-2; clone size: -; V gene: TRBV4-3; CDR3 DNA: TGCGCCAGCAGCCAACTGGCAGAAGCTAACACCGGGGAGCTGTTTTTT; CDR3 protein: CASSQLAEANTGELFF
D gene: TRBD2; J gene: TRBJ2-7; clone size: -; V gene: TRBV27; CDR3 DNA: TGTGCCAGCAAAGGGGGACTAGCGGGAGCAAGGGGCCTCTACGAGCAGTACTTC; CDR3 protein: CASKGGLAGARGLYEQYF
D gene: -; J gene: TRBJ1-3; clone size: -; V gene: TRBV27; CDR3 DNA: TGTGCCACCACCTACAGAAACACCATATATTTT; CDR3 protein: CATTYRNTIYF
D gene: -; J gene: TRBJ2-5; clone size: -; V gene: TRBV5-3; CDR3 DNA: TGTGCCAGAAGCTTAATTTCTGGGTCGGACCGCCAAGAGACCCAGTACTTC; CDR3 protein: CARSLISGSDRQETQYF
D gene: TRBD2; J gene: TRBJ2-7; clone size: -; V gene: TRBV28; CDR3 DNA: TGTGCCAGCAGTTTATGGACTCTAGCGGCCTACGAGCAGTACTTC; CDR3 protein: CASSLWTLAAYEQYF
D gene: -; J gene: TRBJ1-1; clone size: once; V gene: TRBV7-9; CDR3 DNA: TGTGCCAGCAGCTGGGAGAACACTGAAGCTTTCTTT; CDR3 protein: CASSWENTEAFF
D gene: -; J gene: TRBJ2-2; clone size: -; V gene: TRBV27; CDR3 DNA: TGTGCCAGCAGTTTAACGAACTCCCCCGGGGAGCTGTTTTTT; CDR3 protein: CASSLTNSPGELFF
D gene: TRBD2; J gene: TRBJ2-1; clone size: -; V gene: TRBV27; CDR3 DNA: TGTGCCAGCAGTATCCGGACTAGCGGGACCTACAATGAGCAGTTCTTC; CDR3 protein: CASSIRTSGTYNEQFF
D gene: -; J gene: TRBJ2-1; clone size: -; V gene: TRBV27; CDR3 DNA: TGTGCCAGCAGTTTGATTAGCGGGGACTACAGGGGGCAGTTCTTC; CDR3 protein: CASSLISGDYRGQFF
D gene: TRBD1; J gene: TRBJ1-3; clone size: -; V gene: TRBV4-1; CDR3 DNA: TGCGCCAGCAGCCAGTGGACAGGGTCCTCTGGAAACACCATATATTTT; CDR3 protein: CASSQWTGSSGNTIYF
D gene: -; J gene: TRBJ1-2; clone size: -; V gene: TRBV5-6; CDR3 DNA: TGTGCCAGCAGCTTGGATCGGGTCGCTAACTATGGCTACACCTTC; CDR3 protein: CASSLDRVANYGYTF
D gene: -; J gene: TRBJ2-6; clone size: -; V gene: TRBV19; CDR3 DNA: TGTGCCAGTAGGGAAGCAGACTCTGGGGCCAACGTCCTGACTTTC; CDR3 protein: CASREADSGANVLTF
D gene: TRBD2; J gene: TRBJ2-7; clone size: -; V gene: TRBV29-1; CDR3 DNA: TGCAGCGTGGGGGGGAAGTGGGGCCCCTACGAGCAGTACTTC; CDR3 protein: CSVGGKWGPYEQYF
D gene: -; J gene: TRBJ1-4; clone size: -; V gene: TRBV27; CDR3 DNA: TGTGCCAGCAGGGCGTTAGGGTTGGGGAATGAAAAACTGTTTTTT; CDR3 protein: CASRALGLGNEKLFF
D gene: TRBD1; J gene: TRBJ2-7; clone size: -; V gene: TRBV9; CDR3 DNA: TGTGCCAGCAGCGTAGGGGACAGGGCCATCTACGAGCAGTACTTC; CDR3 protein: CASSVGDRAIYEQYF
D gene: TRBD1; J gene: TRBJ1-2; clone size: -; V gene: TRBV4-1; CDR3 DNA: TGCGCCAGCAGCACTCGGACAGGCGACAGGAGCTACACCTTC; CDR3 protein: CASSTRTGDRSYTF
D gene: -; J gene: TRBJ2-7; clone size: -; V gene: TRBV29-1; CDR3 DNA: TGCAGCGTATCAGTACAGGGTCCCCACGAGCAGTACTTC; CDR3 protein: CSVSVQGPHEQYF
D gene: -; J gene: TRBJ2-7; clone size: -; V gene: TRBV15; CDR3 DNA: TGTGCCACCAGCACCATCGGACGTCCGGTCGAGCAGTACTTC; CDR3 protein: CATSTIGRPVEQYF
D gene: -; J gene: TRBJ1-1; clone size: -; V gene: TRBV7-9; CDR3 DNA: TGTGCCCTGGGGGAAATGAACACTGAAGCTTTCTTT; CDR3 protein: CALGEMNTEAFF
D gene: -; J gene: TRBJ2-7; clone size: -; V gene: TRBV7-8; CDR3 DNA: TGTGCCAGCAGCCTGGGTAGTGGAGCCTACGAGCAGTACTTC; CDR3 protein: CASSLGSGAYEQYF
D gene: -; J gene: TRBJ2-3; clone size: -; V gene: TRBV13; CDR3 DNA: TGTGCCAGCAGCATGGACCCTGGGAGCACAGATACGCAGTATTTT; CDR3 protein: CASSMDPGSTDTQYF
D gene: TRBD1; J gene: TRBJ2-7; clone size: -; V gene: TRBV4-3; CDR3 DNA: TGCGCCAGCAGCGCCGGGACAGGGCCGGACGAGCAGTACTTC; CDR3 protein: CASSAGTGPDEQYF
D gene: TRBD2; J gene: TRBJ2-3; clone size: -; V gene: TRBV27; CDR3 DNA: TGTGCCAGCAGTTTCTCGAGCGGGGAGATCACAGATACGCAGTATTTT; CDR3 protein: CASSFSSGEITDTQYF
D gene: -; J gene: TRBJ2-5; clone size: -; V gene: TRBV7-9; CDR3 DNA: TGTGCCAGCAGCTTAGCGAGAAAGAGGGGGGGTAATTTACAAGAGACCCAGTACTTC; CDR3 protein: CASSLARKRGGNLQETQYF
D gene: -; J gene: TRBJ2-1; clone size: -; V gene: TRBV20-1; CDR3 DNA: TGCAGTGTAGGGGGGGACAATGAGCAGTTCTTC; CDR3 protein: CSVGGDNEQFF
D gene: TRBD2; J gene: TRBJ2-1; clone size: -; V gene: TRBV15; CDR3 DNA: TGTGCCACCAGCAGAGATCGGACTAGCGGCGTCAATGAGCAGTTCTTC; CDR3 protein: CATSRDRTSGVNEQFF
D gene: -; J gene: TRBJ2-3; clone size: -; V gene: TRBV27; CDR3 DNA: TGTGCCAGCAGTTTATACCCGGGATCTAGCACAGATACGCAGTATTTT; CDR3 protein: CASSLYPGSSTDTQYF
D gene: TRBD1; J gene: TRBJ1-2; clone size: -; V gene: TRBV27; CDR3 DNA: TGTGCCAGCAGTTTTCAGGGGGGCTATGGCTACACCTTC; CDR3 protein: CASSFQGGYGYTF
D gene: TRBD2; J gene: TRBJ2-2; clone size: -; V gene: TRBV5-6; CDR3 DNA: TGTGCCAGCAGCCAAGCGACTAGCGGTCCGGCAGGGGAGCTGTTTTTT; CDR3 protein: CASSQATSGPAGELFF
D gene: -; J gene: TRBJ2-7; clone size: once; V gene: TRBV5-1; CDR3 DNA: TGCGCCAGCAGCTTACAGGGGGGGTACGAGCAGTACTTC; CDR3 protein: CASSLQGGYEQYF
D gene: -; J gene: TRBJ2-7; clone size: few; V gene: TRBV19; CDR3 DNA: TGTGCCAGTAGCCCCGCCCAGAGCTCCTACGAGCAGTACTTC; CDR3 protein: CASSPAQSSYEQYF
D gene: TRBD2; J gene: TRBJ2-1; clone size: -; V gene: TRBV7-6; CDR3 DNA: TGTGCCAGCAGCTTTACTAGCGGACCTCGGGGAGAGCAGTTCTTC; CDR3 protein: CASSFTSGPRGEQFF
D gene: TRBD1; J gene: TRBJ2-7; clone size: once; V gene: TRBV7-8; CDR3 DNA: TGTGCCAGCAGCCGCGAGGGGGCGAGTGTCTACGAGCAGTACTTC; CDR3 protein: CASSREGASVYEQYF
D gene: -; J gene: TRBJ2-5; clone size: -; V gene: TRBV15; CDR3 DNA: TGTGCCACCAGCAGAGTTAGCCAAGAGACCCAGTACTTC; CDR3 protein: CATSRVSQETQYF
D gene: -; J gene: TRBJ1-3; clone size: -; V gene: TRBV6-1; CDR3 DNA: TGTGCCAGCAGTTGGACACTCGGAAACACCATATATTTT; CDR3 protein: CASSWTLGNTIYF
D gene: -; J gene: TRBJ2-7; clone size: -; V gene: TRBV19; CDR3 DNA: TGTGCCAGTAGTATCAGGGATTCCTCCTACGAGCAGTACTTC; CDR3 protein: CASSIRDSSYEQYF
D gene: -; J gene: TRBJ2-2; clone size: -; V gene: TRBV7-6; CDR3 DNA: TGTGCCAGCAGCCCCCGAGGGGGGACCGGGGAGCTGTTTTTT; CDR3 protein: CASSPRGGTGELFF
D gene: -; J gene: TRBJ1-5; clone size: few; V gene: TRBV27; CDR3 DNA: TGTGCCAGCAGAAAACAGCAGAACAATCAGCCCCAGCATTTT; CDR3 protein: CASRKQQNNQPQHF
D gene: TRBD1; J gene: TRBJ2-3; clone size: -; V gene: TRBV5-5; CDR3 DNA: TGTGCCAGCAGCTTGGTACAGGGGCGAGATACGCAGTATTTT; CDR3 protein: CASSLVQGRDTQYF
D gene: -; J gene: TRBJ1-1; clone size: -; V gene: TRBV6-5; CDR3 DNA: TGTGCCAGCAGTTACTCGGGTCCAGACCTGAACACTGAAGCTTTCTTT; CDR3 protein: CASSYSGPDLNTEAFF
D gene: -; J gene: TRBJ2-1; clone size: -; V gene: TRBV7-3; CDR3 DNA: TGTGCCAGCAGCCCATCCGCAGGGCGACCGTACAATGAGCAGTTCTTC; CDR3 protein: CASSPSAGRPYNEQFF
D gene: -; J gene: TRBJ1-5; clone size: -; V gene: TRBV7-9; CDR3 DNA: TGTGCCAGCAGCTTAGCGGGGGATTGGGGTAGCAATCAGCCCCAGCATTTT; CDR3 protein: CASSLAGDWGSNQPQHF
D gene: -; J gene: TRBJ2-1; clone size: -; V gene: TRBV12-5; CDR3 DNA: TGTGCTAGTGGGGCAGGGTACAATGAGCAGTTCTTC; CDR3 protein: CASGAGYNEQFF